These 25 T cell receptor beta chains were all obtained from the same sample, sequenced in a study of cytomegalovirus exposure and HLA in healthy donors. Both 60 Vbeta primers and 13 Jbeta primers went into the PCR. The table came from immunoSEQ multiplex PCR; TCRdb's copy has only in-frame clones and leaves some out. The sample has about 130,000 clones; about 80% are singletons. Material for sequencing was PBMCs. The receptor set was obtained from a woman aged 35 to 49 in good health and CMV-seronegative.

This chain connects TRBV14 to TRBJ2-7, with a weak D call TRBD1 (6 bases). Germline CDR1 and CDR2: SGHDN and FVKESK. The V end lost 1 base, the J end lost 0 bases, and 10 bases lay between the germline ends. CDR3 length: 15 amino acids. CDR3 nucleotide sequence: TGTGCCAGCAGCCAAGCCCGGGACAACTCCTACGAGCAGTACTTC. It encodes CASSQARDNSYEQYF. The complete variable domain, with remaining parts taken from reference TRBV14 and TRBJ2-7, reads EAGVTQFPSHSVIEKGQTVTLRCDPISGHDNLYWYRRVMGKEIKFLLHFVKESKQDESGMPNNRFLAERTGGTYSTLKVQPAELEDSGVYFCASSQARDNSYEQYFGPGTRLTVT.

Points on this clone: Compared with germline, one end of the junction differs, possibly owing to a read error. The chain is built from TRBV7-7 and TRBJ2-2; 7 positions match TRBD2. The CDR3 spans 16 residues. Looked up from germline, CDR1 is SSHAT and CDR2 is FNYEAQ (reference sequence). CDR3: CASRPPSGANTGELFF. The CDR3 bases are TGTGCTAGCAGGCCTCCTAGCGGCGCGAACACCGGGGAGCTGTTTTTT. Combining the CDR3 with reference TRBV7-7 and TRBJ2-2 gives the whole variable domain GAGVSQSPRYKVTKRGQDVTLRCDPISSHATLYWYQQALGQGPEFLTYFNYEAQPDKSGLPSDRFSAERPEGSISTLTIQRTEQRDSAMYRCASRPPSGANTGELFFGEGSRLTVL.

This clone is judged medium-sized. This chain links TRBV7-9 with TRBJ2-2, with 7 bases matching TRBD2. This CDR3 is 16 amino acids long. Germline V gene lookup returns CDR1 SEHNR and CDR2 FQNEAQ (reference sequence). J was trimmed by 0 bases and V by 5 bases; bases with no gene match: 6. Here the CDR3 DNA reads TGTGCCAGCAGCCCGAGGGCGGGGGCGAACACCGGGGAGCTGTTTTTT. It translates to CASSPRAGANTGELFF.

The chain uses TRBV11-1 and TRBJ2-2; 9 nucleotides align to TRBD1. Germline V gene data show CDR1 as SGHAT and CDR2 as FQDESV (reference sequence). The CDR3 consists of 17 residues. The V gene end was trimmed by 1 base and the J gene end by 1 base; junction bases not matched to a gene: 4. CDR3 amino acids: CASSLGLGQGNTGELFF. CDR3 DNA sequence: TGTGCCAGCAGCTTAGGTCTGGGACAGGGGAACACCGGGGAGCTGTTTTTT.

The V gene is TRBV7-9, the J gene TRBJ2-7; D may be TRBD1 (6 bases). This CDR3 has 13 residues. CDR1 SEHNR and CDR2 FQNEAQ come from the germline V gene (reference sequence). V gave up 4 bases and J gave up 5 bases, with 12 bases separating them. The chain's CDR3 is CASSSQGPNEQYF. Written as DNA, the CDR3 is TGTGCCAGCAGCTCCCAGGGGCCCAACGAGCAGTACTTC.

The chain combines TRBV5-6 with TRBJ1-5; D is undetermined. Germline assignment: CDR1 SGHDT and CDR2 YYEEEE. CDR3 size: 15 residues. Trimming removed 1 base at V and 4 bases at J, with 12 bases between. The CDR3 reads CASSLRVQVNQPQHF. As DNA, the CDR3 is TGTGCCAGCAGCTTGAGAGTCCAGGTTAATCAGCCCCAGCATTTT.

The V and J genes are TRBV19 and TRBJ2-2, with 9 nucleotides matching TRBD1. Per the germline V gene, CDR1 is LNHDA and CDR2 is SQIVND (reference sequence). V trimming: 4 bases; J trimming: 4 bases; junction bases outside the gene matches: 1. The CDR3 length is 14 residues. CDR3: CASSTQGATGELFF. Here the CDR3 DNA reads TGTGCCAGTAGTACACAGGGGGCCACCGGGGAGCTGTTTTTT.

The chain joins TRBV6-5 to TRBJ2-1, with 9 bases fitting TRBD2. The CDR3 contains 15 residues. Per germline, CDR1 MNHEY and CDR2 SVGAGI. Unmatched junction bases numbered 8, after V lost 5 bases and J lost 6 bases. The DNA for the CDR3 is TGTGCCAGCAGTCCCTATAGCGGGAGATTCAATGAGCAGTTCTTC. It yields the protein CASSPYSGRFNEQFF.

The chain uses TRBV28 and TRBJ2-2; D not certain. This CDR3 has 11 residues. Germline CDR1 is MDHEN and CDR2 is SYDVKM. The germline V and J ends were trimmed by 4 bases and 8 bases, with 5 bases remaining between them. CDR3: CASSSRGELFF. CDR3 nucleotide sequence: TGTGCCAGCAGTTCTAGGGGGGAGCTGTTTTTT.

This rearrangement joins TRBV12-5 to TRBJ2-7; TRBD1 agrees at 7 bases. The ends lost 1 base at V and 5 bases at J; junction bases unmatched: 11. The germline V gene has CDR1 LGHNT and CDR2 FRNRAP. The CDR3 has 16 residues. In DNA, the CDR3 is TGTGCTAGTGGTTTGGGCAAGACAGGGACCGTCCACGAGCAGTACTTC. This translates into CASGLGKTGTVHEQYF.

This clone was counted between two and nine times. The V and J genes are TRBV7-2 and TRBJ1-3, with 7 bases fitting TRBD1. This CDR3 contains 15 residues. CDR1 SGHTA and CDR2 FQGNSA come from the germline V gene. V was clipped by 5 bases and J by 8 bases; unmatched bases: 12. CDR3 residues: CASSTRQGFGDTIYF. CDR3 nucleotide sequence: TGTGCCAGCAGCACCCGACAGGGCTTTGGGGACACCATATATTTT. Filled out from reference TRBV7-2 and TRBJ1-3, the complete variable domain reads GAGVSQSPSNKVTEKGKDVELRCDPISGHTALYWYRQSLGQGLEFLIYFQGNSAPDKSGLPSDRFSAERTGGSVSTLTIQRTQQEDSAVYLCASSTRQGFGDTIYFGEGSWLTVV.

The rearrangement joins TRBV9 to TRBJ2-3; no clear D. The CDR3 extends over 14 amino acids. Between the trimmed V and J ends, which lost 1 base and 0 bases, there was a span of 6 bases. Per germline, CDR1 SGDLS and CDR2 YYNGEE. As DNA, the CDR3 is TGTGCCAGCAGCGTATTTCATAGCACAGATACGCAGTATTTT. Translated: CASSVFHSTDTQYF.

The genes are TRBV29-1 and TRBJ1-2; D is undetermined. This CDR3 spans 11 amino acids. Germline CDR1 SQVTM, CDR2 ANQGSEA. The ends were cut back, 4 bases at V and 3 bases at J, with 6 bases in the middle. The CDR3, as DNA: TGCAGCGTTGCGAACTACTATGGCTACACCTTC. It encodes CSVANYYGYTF.

The chain combines TRBV7-8 with TRBJ2-7; 7 bases are shared with TRBD1. Germline V lookup: CDR1 SGHVS, CDR2 FQNEAQ. CDR3 size: 12 residues. V gave up 5 bases and J gave up 7 bases; unmatched junction bases: 5. In DNA, the CDR3 is TGTGCCAGCAGCCTTCGGACAGGAGAGCAGTACTTC. Translating gives CASSLRTGEQYF.

This chain uses TRBV28 with TRBJ1-5; 10 bases fit TRBD1. Trimming removed 3 bases from V and 3 bases from J; junction bases left unmatched: 5. Germline CDR1 is MDHEN and CDR2 is SYDVKM. CDR3 length: 16 residues. CDR3 region: CASSFGDRGHNQPQHF. CDR3 coding DNA: TGTGCCAGCAGTTTTGGGGACAGGGGCCACAATCAGCCCCAGCATTTT.

CDR3 coding DNA: TGTGCCAGCAGTGTTCTGACTATACAAGAGACCCAGTACTTC. This encodes CASSVLTIQETQYF. The chain uses TRBV2 and TRBJ2-5, with D tentatively TRBD2 (5 bases). There are 14 residues in the CDR3. Per the germline V gene, CDR1 is SNHLY and CDR2 is FYNNEI. The germline V and J ends were trimmed by 4 bases and 2 bases, with 11 bases remaining between them. Supplemented by reference TRBV2 and TRBJ2-5, the full variable domain reads EPEVTQTPSHQVTQMGQEVILRCVPISNHLYFYWYRQILGQKVEFLVSFYNNEISEKSEIFDDQFSVERPDGSNFTLKIRSTKLEDSAMYFCASSVLTIQETQYFGPGTRLLVL.

The chain couples TRBV7-2 to TRBJ2-7; 9 nucleotides align to TRBD1. The CDR3 runs to 15 residues. V lost 5 bases, J lost 3 bases, and 8 bases stayed unmatched. From germline, CDR1 is SGHTA and CDR2 FQGNSA. The CDR3 loop reads CASSLMGQGGYEQYF. The CDR3, as DNA: TGTGCCAGCAGCCTCATGGGACAGGGTGGCTACGAGCAGTACTTC.

The rearrangement links TRBV18 to TRBJ1-6; 9 bases agree with TRBD1. Germline V gene sequence: CDR1 KGHSH, CDR2 LQKENI. The CDR3 spans 15 residues. V was pared by 2 bases and J by 14 bases, with 10 bases of the junction left unmatched. This CDR3 reads CASSPSDRGWSSLHF. CDR3 in DNA: TGTGCCAGCTCACCAAGCGACAGGGGGTGGAGTTCCCTCCACTTT.

The V gene is TRBV5-1, the J gene TRBJ2-1; 7 nucleotides line up with TRBD2. With V trimmed by 0 bases and J by 10 bases, 13 bases remained unmatched. Germline CDR1 and CDR2: SGHRS and YFSETQ. This CDR3 contains 16 residues. CDR3 sequence: CASSLAGASGPMEQFF. Written as DNA, the CDR3 is TGCGCCAGCAGCTTGGCCGGGGCTAGCGGACCAATGGAGCAGTTCTTC.

This clone came up once. The chain carries TRBV5-8 and TRBJ2-5; TRBD2 agrees at 8 bases. With 4 bases clipped from V and 1 base from J, the junction kept 15 bases outside the gene matches. Germline V CDR1 and CDR2: SGHTS, YDEGEE. The CDR3 is 18 residues long. In DNA, the CDR3 is TGTGCCAGCAGCCCGTTATCGGGATGGCGGGGGGTCCAAGAGACCCAGTACTTC. Its translation: CASSPLSGWRGVQETQYF.

The CDR3 DNA follows: TGTGCCAGCGGGACTCCCGAGCAGTACTTC. Encoded protein: CASGTPEQYF. The rearrangement joins TRBV27 to TRBJ2-7, with D perhaps matching TRBD2 (6 bases). The CDR3 loop spans 10 amino acids. The germline V gene has CDR1 MNHEY and CDR2 SMNVEV (reference sequence). V was pared by 8 bases and J by 6 bases, with 8 bases between.

V gene TRBV6-5 combines with J gene TRBJ1-1; TRBD1 agrees at 7 bases. The junction had 8 bases not matched to a gene; V was cut back by 7 bases and J by 6 bases. Looked up from germline, CDR1 is MNHEY and CDR2 is SVGAGI. CDR3 size: 13 residues. CDR3 DNA: TGTGCCAGCACTCCGGGACAGCCTTCTGAAGCTTTCTTT. It yields the protein CASTPGQPSEAFF.

J is TRBJ1-2 and V is TRBV6-1; TRBD1 matches 8 bases. Trimming cost V 7 bases and J 8 bases; bases outside gene matches: 3. Germline V gene lookup returns CDR1 MNHNS and CDR2 SASEGT. This CDR3 is built from 11 residues. This chain's CDR3 is CASTGTGGYTF. The CDR3 DNA follows: TGTGCCAGCACCGGGACAGGAGGCTACACCTTC.

The rearrangement links TRBV28 to TRBJ1-5, with 7 positions matching TRBD1. The CDR3 length is 16 residues. Trimming cost V 6 bases and J 7 bases; bases outside gene matches: 15. In germline, CDR1 is MDHEN, CDR2 SYDVKM. CDR3 region: CASRYTDRAGRQPQHF. In DNA, the CDR3 is TGTGCCAGCAGGTATACAGACAGGGCGGGGAGGCAGCCCCAGCATTTT. The entire variable domain, with the rest obtained from reference TRBV28 and TRBJ1-5, is as follows: DVKVTQSSRYLVKRTGEKVFLECVQDMDHENMFWYRQDPGLGLRLIYFSYDVKMKEKGDIPEGYSVSREKKERFSLILESASTNQTSMYLCASRYTDRAGRQPQHFGDGTRLSIL.

This clone came up a few times. This rearrangement joins TRBV20-1 to TRBJ1-1; maybe TRBD1 (5 bases). The CDR3 loop spans 11 amino acids. Germline V gene sequence: CDR1 DFQATT, CDR2 SNEGSKA (reference sequence). V lost 5 bases and J lost 4, with 8 bases in between. The CDR3 spells CSAPGFTEAFF. Here the CDR3 DNA reads TGCAGTGCTCCAGGGTTCACTGAAGCTTTCTTT.